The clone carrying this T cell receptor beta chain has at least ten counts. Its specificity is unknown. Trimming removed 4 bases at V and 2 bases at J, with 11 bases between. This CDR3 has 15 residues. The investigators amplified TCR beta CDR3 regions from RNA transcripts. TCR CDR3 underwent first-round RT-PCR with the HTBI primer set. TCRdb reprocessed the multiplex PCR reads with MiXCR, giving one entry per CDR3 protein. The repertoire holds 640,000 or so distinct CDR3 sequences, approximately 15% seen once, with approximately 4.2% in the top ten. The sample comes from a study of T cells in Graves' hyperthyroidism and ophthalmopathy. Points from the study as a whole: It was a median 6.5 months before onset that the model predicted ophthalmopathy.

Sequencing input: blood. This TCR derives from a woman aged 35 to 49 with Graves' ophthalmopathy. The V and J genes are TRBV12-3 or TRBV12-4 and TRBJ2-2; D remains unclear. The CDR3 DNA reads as TGTGCCAGCAGTTCTAGGAAATTAAACACCGGGGAGCTGTTTTTT. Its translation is CASSSRKLNTGELFF.